A few counts support the clone carrying this T cell receptor beta chain. Its cognate antigen is unknown. It was by quantitative 5'-RACE with molecular barcodes that TCR beta libraries were made. One entry per CDR3 protein results from TCRdb running MiXCR on the 5' RACE reads. Of roughly 170,000 distinct CDR3 sequences in the sample, 9.8% are singletons; the top ten hold over 12%. The CDR3 is made up of 13 amino acids. The germline V gene has CDR1 MNHNS and CDR2 SASEGT. Trimming removed 3 bases at V and 2 bases at J, with 6 bases between. The data stem from a study of CD8 T cells in ankylosing spondylitis. Study observations and caveats: Reports say disease-linked clones showed up significantly more in matched ankylosing spondylitis synovial fluid.

The sequence derives from a female donor with ankylosing spondylitis or in good health (not recorded which). Sequences were obtained from blood, either unsorted or a sorted T cell fraction (not recorded which). V usage is TRBV6-1 and J usage is TRBJ2-3, with D perhaps matching TRBD1 or TRBD2 (5 bases each). Here the CDR3 reads CASSEGVTDTQYF. CDR3 bases: TGTGCCAGCAGTGAGGGGGTCACAGATACGCAGTATTTT.